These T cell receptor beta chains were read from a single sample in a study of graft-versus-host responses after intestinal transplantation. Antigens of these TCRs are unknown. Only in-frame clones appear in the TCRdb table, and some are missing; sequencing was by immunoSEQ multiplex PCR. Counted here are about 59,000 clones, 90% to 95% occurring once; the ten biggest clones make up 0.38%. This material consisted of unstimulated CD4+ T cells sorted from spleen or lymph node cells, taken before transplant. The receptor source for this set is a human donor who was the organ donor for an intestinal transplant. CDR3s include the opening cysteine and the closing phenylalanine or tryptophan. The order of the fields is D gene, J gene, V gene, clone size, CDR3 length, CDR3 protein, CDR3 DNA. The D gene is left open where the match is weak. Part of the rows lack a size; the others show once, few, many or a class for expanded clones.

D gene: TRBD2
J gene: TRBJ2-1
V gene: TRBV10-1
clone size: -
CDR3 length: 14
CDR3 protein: CASSSSGARNEQFF
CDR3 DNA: TGCGCCAGCTCCTCTAGCGGGGCACGAAATGAGCAGTTCTTC

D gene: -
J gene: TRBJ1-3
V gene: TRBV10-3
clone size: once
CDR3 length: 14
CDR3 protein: CAFTPGPPGNTIYF
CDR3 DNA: TGTGCCTTCACTCCGGGACCCCCGGGAAACACCATATATTTT

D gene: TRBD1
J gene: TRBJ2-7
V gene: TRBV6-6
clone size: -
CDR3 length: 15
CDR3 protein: CASRGTGASSYEQYF
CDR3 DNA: TGTGCCAGCAGAGGGACAGGGGCCAGCTCCTACGAGCAGTACTTC

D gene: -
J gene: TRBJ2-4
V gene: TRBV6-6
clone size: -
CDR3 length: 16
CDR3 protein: CASRPSPTLAKNIQYF
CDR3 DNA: TGTGCCAGCAGACCTTCCCCAACACTAGCCAAAAACATTCAGTACTTC

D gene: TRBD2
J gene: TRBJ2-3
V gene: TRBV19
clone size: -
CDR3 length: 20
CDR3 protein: CASSLRVAGEWAESTDTQYF
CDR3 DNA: TGTGCCAGTAGTCTCCGGGTAGCGGGGGAGTGGGCCGAATCCACAGATACGCAGTATTTT

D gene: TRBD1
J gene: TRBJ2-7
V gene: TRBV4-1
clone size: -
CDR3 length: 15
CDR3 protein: CASSQVTSGGYEQYF
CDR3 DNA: TGCGCCAGCAGCCAAGTCACCTCAGGGGGCTACGAGCAGTACTTC

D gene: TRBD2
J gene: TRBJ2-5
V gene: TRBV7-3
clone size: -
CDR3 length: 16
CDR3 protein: CASSLGTSGFQETQYF
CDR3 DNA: TGTGCCAGCAGCTTGGGGACTAGCGGGTTTCAAGAGACCCAGTACTTC

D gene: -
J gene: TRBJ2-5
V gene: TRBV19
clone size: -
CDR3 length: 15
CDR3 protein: CASSSFTRNQETQYF
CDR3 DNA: TGTGCCAGTAGTAGCTTTACTAGAAACCAAGAGACCCAGTACTTC

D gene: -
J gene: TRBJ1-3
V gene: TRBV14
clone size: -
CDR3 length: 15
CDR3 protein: CASSQDPWVSNTIYF
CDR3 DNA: TGTGCCAGCAGCCAAGATCCCTGGGTTTCGAACACCATATATTTT

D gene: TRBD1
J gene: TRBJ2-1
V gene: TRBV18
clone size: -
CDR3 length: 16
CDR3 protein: CASSPKQGAYSYEQFF
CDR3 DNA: TGTGCCAGCTCACCTAAACAGGGGGCCTACTCGTATGAGCAGTTCTTC

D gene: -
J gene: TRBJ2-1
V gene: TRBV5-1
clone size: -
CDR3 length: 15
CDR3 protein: CASSLGTTGTFEQFF
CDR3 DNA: TGCGCCAGCAGCTTGGGGACTACGGGAACCTTTGAGCAGTTCTTC

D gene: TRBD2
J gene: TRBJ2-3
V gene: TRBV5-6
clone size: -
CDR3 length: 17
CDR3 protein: CASSLYLGGRGTDTQYF
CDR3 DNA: TGTGCCAGCAGCTTGTATCTCGGCGGGAGAGGCACAGATACGCAGTATTTT

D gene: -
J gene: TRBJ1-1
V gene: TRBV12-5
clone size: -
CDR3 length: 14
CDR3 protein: CASGLVPGGGKAFF
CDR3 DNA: TGTGCTAGTGGTTTGGTACCCGGGGGCGGGAAAGCTTTCTTT

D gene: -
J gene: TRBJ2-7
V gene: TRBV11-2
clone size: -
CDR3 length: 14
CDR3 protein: CASSLDRVPYEQYF
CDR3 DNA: TGTGCCAGCAGCTTAGATCGGGTCCCCTACGAGCAGTACTTC

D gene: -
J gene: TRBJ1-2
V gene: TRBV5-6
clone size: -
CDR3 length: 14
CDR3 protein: CASSLRGVNYGYTF
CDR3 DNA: TGTGCCAGCAGCTTGCGAGGAGTTAACTATGGCTACACCTTC

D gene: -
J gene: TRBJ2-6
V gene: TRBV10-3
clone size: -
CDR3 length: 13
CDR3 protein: CAIGRSGANVLTF
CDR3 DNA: TGTGCCATCGGAAGATCTGGGGCCAACGTCCTGACTTTC

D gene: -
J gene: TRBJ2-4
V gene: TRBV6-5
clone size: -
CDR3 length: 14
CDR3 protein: CASSYSGAKNIQYF
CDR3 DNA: TGTGCCAGCAGTTACTCAGGGGCCAAAAACATTCAGTACTTC

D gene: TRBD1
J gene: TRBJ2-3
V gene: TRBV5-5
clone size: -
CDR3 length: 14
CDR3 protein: CASTRTGVTDTQYF
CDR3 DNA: TGTGCCAGCACCAGGACAGGGGTGACAGATACGCAGTATTTT

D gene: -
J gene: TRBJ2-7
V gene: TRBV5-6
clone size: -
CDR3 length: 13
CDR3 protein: CASSLVRSYEQYF
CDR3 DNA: TGTGCCAGCAGCTTGGTTCGGTCCTACGAGCAGTACTTC

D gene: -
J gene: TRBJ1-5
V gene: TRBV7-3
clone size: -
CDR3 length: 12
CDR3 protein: CASSPPDQPQHF
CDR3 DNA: TGTGCCAGCAGTCCCCCGGATCAGCCCCAGCATTTT

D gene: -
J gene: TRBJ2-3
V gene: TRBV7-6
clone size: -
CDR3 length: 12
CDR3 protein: CASSFHTDTQYF
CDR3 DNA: TGTGCCAGCAGCTTCCACACAGATACGCAGTATTTT

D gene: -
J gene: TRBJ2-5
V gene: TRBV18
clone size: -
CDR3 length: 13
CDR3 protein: CASSPPFQETQYF
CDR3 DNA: TGTGCCAGCTCACCACCTTTCCAAGAGACCCAGTACTTC

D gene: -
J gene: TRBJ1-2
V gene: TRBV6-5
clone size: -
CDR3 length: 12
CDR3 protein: CASSYSGYGYTF
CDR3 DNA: TGTGCCAGCAGTTACTCCGGCTATGGCTACACCTTC

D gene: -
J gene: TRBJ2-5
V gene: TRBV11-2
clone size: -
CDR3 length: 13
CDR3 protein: CASSGSGKETQYF
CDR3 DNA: TGTGCCAGCAGCGGGTCAGGGAAAGAGACCCAGTACTTC

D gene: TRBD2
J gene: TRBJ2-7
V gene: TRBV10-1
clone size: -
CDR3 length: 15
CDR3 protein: CASSERLAGEYEQYF
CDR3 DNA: TGCGCCAGCAGTGAGAGGCTAGCGGGGGAATACGAGCAGTACTTC

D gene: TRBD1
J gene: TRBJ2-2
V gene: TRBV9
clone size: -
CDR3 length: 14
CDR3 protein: CASSERQGPRELFF
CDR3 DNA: TGTGCCAGCAGCGAGCGACAGGGGCCAAGGGAGCTGTTTTTT

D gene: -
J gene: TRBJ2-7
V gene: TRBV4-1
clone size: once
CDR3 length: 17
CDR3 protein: CASSHRARQGGNYEQYF
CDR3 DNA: TGCGCCAGCAGCCATCGCGCCCGACAGGGAGGGAATTACGAGCAGTACTTC

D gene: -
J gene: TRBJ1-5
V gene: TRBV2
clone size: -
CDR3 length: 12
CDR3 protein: CASSPTAQPQHF
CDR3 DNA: TGTGCCAGCAGTCCGACAGCTCAGCCCCAGCATTTT

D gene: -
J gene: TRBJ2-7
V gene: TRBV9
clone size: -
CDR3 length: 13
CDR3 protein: CASSVGTNYEQYF
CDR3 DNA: TGTGCCAGCAGCGTAGGGACAAACTACGAGCAGTACTTC

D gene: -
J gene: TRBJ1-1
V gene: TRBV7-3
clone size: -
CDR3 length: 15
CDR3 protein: CASSQRTGPITEAFF
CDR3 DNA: TGTGCCAGCAGCCAACGAACCGGACCGATCACTGAAGCTTTCTTT

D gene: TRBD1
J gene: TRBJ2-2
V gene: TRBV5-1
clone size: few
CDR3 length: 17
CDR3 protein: CASTSAGGQANTGELFF
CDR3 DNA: TGCGCCAGCACTTCTGCCGGGGGACAGGCGAACACCGGGGAGCTGTTTTTT

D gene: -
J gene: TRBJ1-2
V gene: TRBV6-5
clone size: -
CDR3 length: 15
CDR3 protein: CASTKPGPQEGGYTF
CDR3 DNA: TGTGCCAGCACCAAACCCGGGCCCCAAGAGGGAGGCTACACCTTC

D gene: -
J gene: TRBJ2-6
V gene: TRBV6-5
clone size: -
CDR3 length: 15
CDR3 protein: CASSSKFSGANVLTF
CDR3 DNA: TGTGCCAGCAGTTCTAAGTTCTCTGGGGCCAACGTCCTGACTTTC

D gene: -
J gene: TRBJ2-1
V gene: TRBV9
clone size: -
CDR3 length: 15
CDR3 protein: CASSVDGNPYNEQFF
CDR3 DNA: TGTGCCAGCAGCGTAGACGGGAACCCCTACAATGAGCAGTTCTTC

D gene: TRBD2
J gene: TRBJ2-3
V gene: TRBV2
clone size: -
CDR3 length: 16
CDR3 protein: CASSAGLAGGSDTQYF
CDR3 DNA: TGTGCCAGCAGTGCCGGACTAGCGGGGGGCTCAGATACGCAGTATTTT

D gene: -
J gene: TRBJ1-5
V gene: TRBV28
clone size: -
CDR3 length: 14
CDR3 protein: CASTILGGWQPQHF
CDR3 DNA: TGTGCCAGCACCATACTCGGGGGGTGGCAGCCCCAGCATTTT

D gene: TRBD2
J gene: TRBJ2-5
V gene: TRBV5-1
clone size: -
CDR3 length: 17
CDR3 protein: CASSLGGLAGEQETQYF
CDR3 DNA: TGCGCCAGCAGCTTGGGAGGACTAGCGGGGGAACAAGAGACCCAGTACTTC

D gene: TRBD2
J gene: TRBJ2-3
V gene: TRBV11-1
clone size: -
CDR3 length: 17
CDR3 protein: CASSPALAGGPGDTQYF
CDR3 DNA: TGTGCCAGCAGCCCAGCGCTAGCGGGGGGGCCCGGAGATACGCAGTATTTT

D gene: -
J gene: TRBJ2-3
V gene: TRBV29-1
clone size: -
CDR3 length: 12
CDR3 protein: CSVVQGTDTQYF
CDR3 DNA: TGCAGCGTTGTCCAGGGCACAGATACGCAGTATTTT

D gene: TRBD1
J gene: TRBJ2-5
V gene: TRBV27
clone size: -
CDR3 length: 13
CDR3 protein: CASRDRGSETQYF
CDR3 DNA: TGTGCCAGCCGGGACAGAGGCTCAGAGACCCAGTACTTC

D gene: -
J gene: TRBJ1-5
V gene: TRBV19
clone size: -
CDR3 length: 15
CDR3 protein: CASGEGPLGNQPQHF
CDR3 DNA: TGTGCCAGTGGTGAGGGACCCCTAGGCAATCAGCCCCAGCATTTT

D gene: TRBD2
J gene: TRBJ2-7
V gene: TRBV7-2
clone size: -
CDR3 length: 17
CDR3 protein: CASSFRESGGGAYEQYF
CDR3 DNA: TGTGCCAGCAGCTTTCGTGAATCAGGCGGGGGGGCTTACGAGCAGTACTTC